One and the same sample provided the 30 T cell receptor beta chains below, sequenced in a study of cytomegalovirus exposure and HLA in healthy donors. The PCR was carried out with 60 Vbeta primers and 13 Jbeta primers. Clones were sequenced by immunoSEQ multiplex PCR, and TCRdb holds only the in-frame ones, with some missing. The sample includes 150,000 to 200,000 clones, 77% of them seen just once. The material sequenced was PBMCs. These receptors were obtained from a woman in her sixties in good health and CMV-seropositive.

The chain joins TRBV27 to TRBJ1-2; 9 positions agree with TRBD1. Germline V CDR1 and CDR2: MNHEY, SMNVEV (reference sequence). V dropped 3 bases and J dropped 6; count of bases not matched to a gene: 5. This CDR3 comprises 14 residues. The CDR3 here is CASSFLDRGDGYTF. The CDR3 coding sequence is TGTGCCAGCAGTTTTTTGGACAGGGGCGATGGCTACACCTTC.

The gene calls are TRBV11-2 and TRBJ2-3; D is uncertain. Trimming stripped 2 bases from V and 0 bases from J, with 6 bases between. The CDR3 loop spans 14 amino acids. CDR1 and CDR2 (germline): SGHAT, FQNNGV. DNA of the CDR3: TGTGCCAGCAGCTTAACATCTAGCACAGATACGCAGTATTTT. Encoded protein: CASSLTSSTDTQYF.

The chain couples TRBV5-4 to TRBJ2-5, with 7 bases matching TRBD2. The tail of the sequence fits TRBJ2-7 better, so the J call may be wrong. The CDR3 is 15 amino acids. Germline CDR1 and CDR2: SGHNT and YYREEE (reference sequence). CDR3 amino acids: CASSPQAGASYEQYF. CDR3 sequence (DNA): TGTGCCAGCAGCCCGCAGGCGGGAGCTAGCTACGAGCAGTACTTC.

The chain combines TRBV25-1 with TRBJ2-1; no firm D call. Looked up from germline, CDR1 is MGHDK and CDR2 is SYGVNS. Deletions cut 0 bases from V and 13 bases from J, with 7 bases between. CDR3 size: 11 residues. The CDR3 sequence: CASSEYEFQFF. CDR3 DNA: TGTGCCAGCAGTGAATATGAGTTTCAGTTCTTC.

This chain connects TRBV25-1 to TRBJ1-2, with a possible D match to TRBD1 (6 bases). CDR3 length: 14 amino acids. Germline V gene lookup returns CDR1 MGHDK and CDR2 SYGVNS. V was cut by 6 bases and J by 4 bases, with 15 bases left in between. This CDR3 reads CASRPSLGGYGYTF. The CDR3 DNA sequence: TGTGCCAGCAGACCGTCACTAGGGGGCTATGGCTACACCTTC.

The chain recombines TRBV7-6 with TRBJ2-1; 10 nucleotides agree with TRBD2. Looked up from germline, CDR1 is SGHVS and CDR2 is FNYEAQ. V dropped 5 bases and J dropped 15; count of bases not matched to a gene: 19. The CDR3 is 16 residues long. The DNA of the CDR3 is TGTGCCAGCAGCGGCCCCCTAGCGGGAGCTTCGCAATGGCGGTTCTTC. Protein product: CASSGPLAGASQWRFF.

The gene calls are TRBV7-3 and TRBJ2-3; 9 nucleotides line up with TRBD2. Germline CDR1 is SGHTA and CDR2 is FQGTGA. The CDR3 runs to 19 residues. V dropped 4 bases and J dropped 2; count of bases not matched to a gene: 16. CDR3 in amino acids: CASSSESVLAGPNTDTQYF. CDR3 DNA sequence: TGTGCCAGCAGCTCCGAATCTGTTCTAGCGGGACCCAACACAGATACGCAGTATTTT.

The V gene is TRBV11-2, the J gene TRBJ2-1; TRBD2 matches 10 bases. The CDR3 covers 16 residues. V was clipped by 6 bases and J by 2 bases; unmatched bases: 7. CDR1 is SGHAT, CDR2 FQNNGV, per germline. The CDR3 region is CASSRAGGPPYNEQFF. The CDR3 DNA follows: TGTGCCAGCAGTAGAGCGGGAGGGCCCCCCTACAATGAGCAGTTCTTC. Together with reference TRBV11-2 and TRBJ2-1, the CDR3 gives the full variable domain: EAGVAQSPRYKIIEKRQSVAFWCNPISGHATLYWYQQILGQGPKLLIQFQNNGVVDDSQLPKDRFSAERLKGVDSTLKIQPAKLEDSAVYLCASSRAGGPPYNEQFFGPGTRLTVL.

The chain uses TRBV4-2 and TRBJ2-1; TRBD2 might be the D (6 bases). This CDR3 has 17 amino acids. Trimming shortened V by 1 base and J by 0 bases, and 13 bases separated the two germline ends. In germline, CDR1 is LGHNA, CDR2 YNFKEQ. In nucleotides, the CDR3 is TGTGCCAGCAGCCAAGTCCCCGGGGGAAGCTCCTACAATGAGCAGTTCTTC. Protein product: CASSQVPGGSSYNEQFF.

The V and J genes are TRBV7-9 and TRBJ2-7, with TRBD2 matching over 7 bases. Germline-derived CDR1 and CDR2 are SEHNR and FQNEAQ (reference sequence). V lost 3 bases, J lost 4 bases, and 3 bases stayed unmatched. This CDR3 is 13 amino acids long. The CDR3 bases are TGTGCCAGCAGCTTTGGGGGGGGGTACGAGCAGTACTTC. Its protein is CASSFGGGYEQYF. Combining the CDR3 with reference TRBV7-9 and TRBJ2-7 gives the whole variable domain DTGVSQNPRHKITKRGQNVTFRCDPISEHNRLYWYRQTLGQGPEFLTYFQNEAQLEKSRLLSDRFSAERPKGSFSTLEIQRTEQGDSAMYLCASSFGGGYEQYFGPGTRLTVT.

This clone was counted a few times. In nucleotides, the CDR3 is TGTGCCAGCAGTTACGACAGCTCTTATCAGCCCCAGCATTTT. Residues: CASSYDSSYQPQHF. The rearrangement uses TRBV6-5 and TRBJ1-5; D is possibly TRBD1 (5 bases). Germline CDR1 and CDR2: MNHEY and SVGAGI. V lost 2 bases and J lost 5, with 10 bases in between. This CDR3 region has 14 residues.

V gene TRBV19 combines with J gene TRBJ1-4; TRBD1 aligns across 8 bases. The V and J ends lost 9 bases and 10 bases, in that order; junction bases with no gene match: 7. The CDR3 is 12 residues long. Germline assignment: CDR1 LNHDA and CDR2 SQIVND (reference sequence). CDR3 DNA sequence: TGTGCCAGCGGGACAGGCGCTGGAAAACTGTTTTTT. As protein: CASGTGAGKLFF.

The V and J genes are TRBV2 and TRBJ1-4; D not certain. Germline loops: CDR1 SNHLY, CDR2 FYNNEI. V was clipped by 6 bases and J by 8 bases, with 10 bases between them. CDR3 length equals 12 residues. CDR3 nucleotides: TGTGCCAGCAGCCTCGAGCGAGAAAAACTGTTTTTT. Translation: CASSLEREKLFF.

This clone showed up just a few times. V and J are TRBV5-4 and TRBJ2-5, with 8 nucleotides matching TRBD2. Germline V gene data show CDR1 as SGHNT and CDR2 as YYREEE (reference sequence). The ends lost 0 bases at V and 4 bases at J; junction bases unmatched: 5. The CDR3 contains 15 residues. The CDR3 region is CASSLDPAGVETQYF. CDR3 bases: TGTGCCAGCAGCTTGGATCCAGCGGGGGTAGAGACCCAGTACTTC.

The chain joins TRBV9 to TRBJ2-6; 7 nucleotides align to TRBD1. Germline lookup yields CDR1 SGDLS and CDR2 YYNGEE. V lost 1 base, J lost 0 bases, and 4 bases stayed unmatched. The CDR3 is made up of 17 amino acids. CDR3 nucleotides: TGTGCCAGCAGCGTACCATCAGGGGGCTCTGGGGCCAACGTCCTGACTTTC. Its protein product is CASSVPSGGSGANVLTF.

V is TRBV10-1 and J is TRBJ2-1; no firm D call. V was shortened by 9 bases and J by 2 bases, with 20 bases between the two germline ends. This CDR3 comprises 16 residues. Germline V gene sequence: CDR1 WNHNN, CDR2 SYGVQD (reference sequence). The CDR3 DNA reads TGCGCCAGTAGATCCATCCTGGTGGGCCCCTACAATGAGCAGTTCTTC. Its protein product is CASRSILVGPYNEQFF.

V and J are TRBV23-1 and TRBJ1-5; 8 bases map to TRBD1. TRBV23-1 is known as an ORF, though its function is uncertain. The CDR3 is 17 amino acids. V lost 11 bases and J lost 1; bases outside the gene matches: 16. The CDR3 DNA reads TGCGCCCCATTCCCGATTCAGGGGGCGGGAAGCAATCAGCCCCAGCATTTT. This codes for CAPFPIQGAGSNQPQHF.

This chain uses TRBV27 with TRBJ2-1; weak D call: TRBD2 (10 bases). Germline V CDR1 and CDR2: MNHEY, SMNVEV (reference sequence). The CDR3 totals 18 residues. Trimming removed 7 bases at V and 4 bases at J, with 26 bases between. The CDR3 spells CASNGRQGGLARYNEQFF. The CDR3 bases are TGTGCCAGCAATGGAAGACAGGGGGGACTAGCGCGGTACAATGAGCAGTTCTTC.

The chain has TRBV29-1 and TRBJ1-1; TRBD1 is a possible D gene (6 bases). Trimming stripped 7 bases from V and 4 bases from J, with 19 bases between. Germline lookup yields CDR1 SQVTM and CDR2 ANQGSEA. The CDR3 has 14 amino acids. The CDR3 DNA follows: TGCAGCGCCCAAACCCCCGGACAGTTCACTGAAGCTTTCTTT. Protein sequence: CSAQTPGQFTEAFF.

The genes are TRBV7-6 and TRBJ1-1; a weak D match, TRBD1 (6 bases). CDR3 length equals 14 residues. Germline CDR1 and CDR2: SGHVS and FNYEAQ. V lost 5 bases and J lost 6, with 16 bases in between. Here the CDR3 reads CASSHSDRAAEAFF. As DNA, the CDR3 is TGTGCCAGCAGCCACTCGGACAGAGCGGCTGAAGCTTTCTTT.

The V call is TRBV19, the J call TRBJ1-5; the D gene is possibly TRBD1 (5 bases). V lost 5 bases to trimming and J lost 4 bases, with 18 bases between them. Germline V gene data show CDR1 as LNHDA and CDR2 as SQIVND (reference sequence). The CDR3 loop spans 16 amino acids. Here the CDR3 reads CASSPGRGALNQPQHF. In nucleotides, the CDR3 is TGTGCCAGTAGTCCCGGGCGCGGGGCCCTAAATCAGCCCCAGCATTTT. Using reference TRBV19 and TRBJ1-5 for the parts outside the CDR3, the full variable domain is DGGITQSPKYLFRKEGQNVTLSCEQNLNHDAMYWYRQDPGQGLRLIYYSQIVNDFQKGDIAEGYSVSREKKESFPLTVTSAQKNPTAFYLCASSPGRGALNQPQHFGDGTRLSIL.

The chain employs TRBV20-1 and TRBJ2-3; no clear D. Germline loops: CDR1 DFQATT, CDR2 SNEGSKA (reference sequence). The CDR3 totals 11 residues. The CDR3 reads CRPGPTDTQYF. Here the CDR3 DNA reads TGCAGGCCCGGTCCCACAGATACGCAGTATTTT.

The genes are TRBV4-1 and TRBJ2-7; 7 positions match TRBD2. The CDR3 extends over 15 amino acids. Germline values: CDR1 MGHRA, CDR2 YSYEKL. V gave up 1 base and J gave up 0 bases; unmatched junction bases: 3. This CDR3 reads CASSQVAGSSYEQYF. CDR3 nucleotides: TGCGCCAGCAGCCAAGTAGCGGGTAGCTCCTACGAGCAGTACTTC.

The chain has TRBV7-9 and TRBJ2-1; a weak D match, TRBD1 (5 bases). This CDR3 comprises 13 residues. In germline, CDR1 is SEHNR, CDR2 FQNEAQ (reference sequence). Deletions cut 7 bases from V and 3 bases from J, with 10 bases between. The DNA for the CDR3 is TGTGCCAGCAAGGACACGATCTACAATGAGCAGTTCTTC. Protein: CASKDTIYNEQFF.

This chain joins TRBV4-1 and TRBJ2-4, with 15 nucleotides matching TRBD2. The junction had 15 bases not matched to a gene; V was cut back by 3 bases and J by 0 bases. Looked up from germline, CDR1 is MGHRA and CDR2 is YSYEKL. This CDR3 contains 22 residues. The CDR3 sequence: CASSHPSQPGLAGGLAKNIQYF. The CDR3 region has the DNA TGCGCCAGCAGCCACCCATCCCAACCGGGACTAGCGGGAGGTTTAGCCAAAAACATTCAGTACTTC.

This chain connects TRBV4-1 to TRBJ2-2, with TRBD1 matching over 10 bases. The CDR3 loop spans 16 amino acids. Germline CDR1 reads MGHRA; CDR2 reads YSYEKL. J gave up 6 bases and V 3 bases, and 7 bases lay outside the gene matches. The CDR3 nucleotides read TGCGCCAGCAGCCATAAGGACAGGGGGATCTCCGGGGAGCTGTTTTTT. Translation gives CASSHKDRGISGELFF.

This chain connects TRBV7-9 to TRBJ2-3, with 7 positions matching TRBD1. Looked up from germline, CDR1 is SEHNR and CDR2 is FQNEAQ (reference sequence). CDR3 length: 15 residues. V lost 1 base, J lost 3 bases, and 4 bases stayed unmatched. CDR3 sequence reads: CASSLGLTGTDTQYF. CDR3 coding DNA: TGTGCCAGCAGCTTAGGGTTGACAGGGACAGATACGCAGTATTTT.

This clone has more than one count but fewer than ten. The CDR3 DNA is TGTGCCTGGACTAGCGGGACGCTCTCCTACAATGAGCAGTTCTTC. This sequence encodes CAWTSGTLSYNEQFF. The gene calls are TRBV30 and TRBJ2-1; 9 nucleotides line up with TRBD2. The CDR3 has 15 amino acids. Per germline, CDR1 GTSNPN and CDR2 SVGIG (reference sequence). Trimming at V came to 4 bases and at J to 0 bases, leaving 4 bases not matched to a gene.

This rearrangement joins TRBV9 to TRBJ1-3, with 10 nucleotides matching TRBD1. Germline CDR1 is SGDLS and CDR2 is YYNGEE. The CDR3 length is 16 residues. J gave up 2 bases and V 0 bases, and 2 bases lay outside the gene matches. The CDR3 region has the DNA TGTGCCAGCAGCGTAGGGGACAGGGGAACTGGAAACACCATATATTTT. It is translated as CASSVGDRGTGNTIYF.

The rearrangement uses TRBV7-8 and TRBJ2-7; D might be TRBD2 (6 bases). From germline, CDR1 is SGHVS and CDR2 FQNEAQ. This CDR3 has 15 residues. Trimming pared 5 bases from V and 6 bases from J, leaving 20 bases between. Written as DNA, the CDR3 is TGTGCCAGCAGCCCCGGGCGGGACCCGGTCGCCGAGCAGTACTTC. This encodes CASSPGRDPVAEQYF.